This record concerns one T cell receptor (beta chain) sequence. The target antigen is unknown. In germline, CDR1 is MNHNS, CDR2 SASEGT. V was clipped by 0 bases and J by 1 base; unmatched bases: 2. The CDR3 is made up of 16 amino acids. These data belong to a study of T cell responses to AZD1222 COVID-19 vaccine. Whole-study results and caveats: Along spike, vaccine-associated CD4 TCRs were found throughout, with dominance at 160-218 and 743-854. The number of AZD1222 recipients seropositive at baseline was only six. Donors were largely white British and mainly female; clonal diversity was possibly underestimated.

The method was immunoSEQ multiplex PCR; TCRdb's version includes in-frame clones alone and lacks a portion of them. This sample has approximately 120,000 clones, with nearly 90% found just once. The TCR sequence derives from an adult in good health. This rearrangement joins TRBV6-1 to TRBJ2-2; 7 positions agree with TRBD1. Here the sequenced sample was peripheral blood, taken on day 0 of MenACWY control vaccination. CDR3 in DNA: TGTGCCAGCAGTGAAGCGAGGACAGGGAACACCGGGGAGCTGTTTTTT. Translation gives CASSEARTGNTGELFF.